The rows below give T cell receptor beta chains drawn from one sample of a study of blood T cell repertoires in COVID-19. Only in-frame clones appear in the TCRdb table, and some are missing; sequencing was by immunoSEQ multiplex PCR. The sample shows under 250,000 clones, more than 75% of them seen only once. The sample consisted of peripheral blood. All receptors derive from a man aged 50-60 years with COVID-19, enrolled during active disease. Each CDR3 is given with its conserved first and last residue. Each record gives: V gene, CDR3 protein.

TRBV4-3 | CASSQDPGTRTGELFF
TRBV7-8 | CASSLQGAGEQFF
TRBV4-1 | CASSQVPGEADTQYF
TRBV5-6 | CASSGIQGNEQYF
TRBV6-2/TRBV6-3 | CASSSTGVLPYGYTF
TRBV6-5 | CASRKGTGIYEKLFF
TRBV2 | CASSESGGTYQETQYF
TRBV2 | CATEVLRGEKLFF
TRBV4-3 | CASSQVFGIGGPRNTIYF
TRBV5-1 | CASSLLVVSTTNEKLFF
TRBV18 | CASSPIGQAYNEQFF
TRBV6-5 | CASSYGREIGYEQFF
TRBV14 | CASSQDFGLAGHNEQFF
TRBV6-1 | CASSEPGTGVQPQHF
TRBV5-1 | CASNTAGGDGYTF
TRBV6-2/TRBV6-3 | CASSYQGAVSPLHF
TRBV6-1 | CASSDGQGVGNQPQHF
TRBV7-7 | CASSQGYGSEQFF
TRBV5-6 | CASSLDGGRVTEAFF
TRBV10-2 | CASRGPRTENTEAFF
TRBV5-4 | CASSEGLAGTYNEQFF
TRBV2 | CASQAGSGNTIYF
TRBV6-1 | CASSSGGGGEPQHF
TRBV5-4 | CASSLVGAQGTNGYTF
TRBV5-5 | CASSPGYVGQGRDTQYF
TRBV10-2 | CASSEVALLNSPLHF
TRBV10-3 | CAITQGAGNTIYF
TRBV7-9 | CASSLDRDREQYF
TRBV6-5 | CASRMTGSGYTF
TRBV7-2 | CASSLSQGSETQYF
TRBV7-9 | CASSSRDRGFEAFF
TRBV9 | CASSVEGVIEQFF
TRBV4-1 | CASSQERVGTEAFF
TRBV2 | CASSGQLNTGELFF
TRBV5-1 | CASSLALTGYSNTEAFF
TRBV29-1 | CSVFTVNTEAFF
TRBV7-2 | CASSLALDRGNQPQHF
TRBV5-1 | CASSRGDSYTEAFF
TRBV10-3 | CAISESSGSVSEQFF
TRBV28 | CASSFAGDIQIEQFF
TRBV19 | CASSMQGTLNEKLFF